These 26 T cell receptor beta chains share one sample of origin, sequenced in a study of blood T cells in healthy people across ages. With a J-beta primer mix and a sample-barcoded 5' primer, a second PCR ran 7 to 11 cycles. TCRdb independently ran MiXCR on the 5' RACE reads; one entry per CDR3 protein. Among hundreds of thousands of distinct CDR3 sequences listed, more than 50% were seen once. The source material was blood. These receptors were taken from a middle-aged man in good health.

CDR3 sequence: CASSLRPGGDSGETQYF. The CDR3 coding sequence is TGCGCCAGCAGCTTGCGTCCCGGCGGGGATTCAGGAGAGACCCAGTACTTC. The V gene is TRBV5-1, the J gene TRBJ2-5; the D gene is possibly TRBD2 (6 bases). Trimming shortened V by 1 base and J by 4 bases, and 20 bases separated the two germline ends. Germline V CDR1 and CDR2: SGHRS, YFSETQ. The CDR3 is 17 residues long.

The CDR3 loop is CSASEGLAVAYNEQFF. The CDR3 DNA follows: TGCAGTGCTTCCGAGGGACTAGCAGTCGCCTACAATGAGCAGTTCTTC. This rearrangement joins TRBV20-1 to TRBJ2-1, with 9 nucleotides matching TRBD2. Per germline, CDR1 DFQATT and CDR2 SNEGSKA (reference sequence). V shed 5 bases and J 2 bases; nucleotides not matched to a gene: 10. This CDR3 is 16 amino acids long.

The V gene is TRBV18, the J gene TRBJ2-5; D uncertain. This CDR3 has 15 residues. Trimming took 3 bases from V and 2 from J, leaving 13 bases between them. Germline V CDR1 and CDR2: KGHSH, LQKENI. Written as DNA, the CDR3 is TGTGCCAGCTCACCTGAAGGATTCCTTCAAGAGACCCAGTACTTC. Translation: CASSPEGFLQETQYF.

The chain recombines TRBV4-2 with TRBJ2-7; TRBD2 matches 9 bases. The CDR3 covers 16 residues. The germline gives CDR1 LGHNA, CDR2 YNFKEQ. V shed 0 bases and J 6 bases; nucleotides not matched to a gene: 9. DNA of the CDR3: TGTGCCAGCAGCCAAGAAAGGCGGACTAGCGTCGGCGAGCAGTACTTC. Protein: CASSQERRTSVGEQYF.

V is TRBV20-1 and J is TRBJ2-5; 9 nucleotides agree with TRBD2. The CDR3 is 16 residues long. Germline CDR1 and CDR2: DFQATT and SNEGSKA (reference sequence). V trimming: 0 bases; J trimming: 6 bases; junction bases outside the gene matches: 11. CDR3 sequence reads: CSAREPLAGGRKTQYF. The DNA for the CDR3 is TGCAGTGCTAGAGAACCGCTTGCGGGAGGGAGGAAGACCCAGTACTTC.

V and J are TRBV9 and TRBJ2-5; 7 nucleotides agree with TRBD1. Germline loops: CDR1 SGDLS, CDR2 YYNGEE. This CDR3 is 16 amino acids long. The J segment lost 11 bases and the V segment lost 3 bases, leaving 19 bases of the junction unmatched. Here the CDR3 reads CASSGDLGRGYVRQYF. The CDR3 DNA sequence: TGTGCCAGCAGCGGAGATTTGGGCAGGGGGTATGTAAGGCAGTACTTC.

The genes are TRBV3-1 and TRBJ2-4; 9 nucleotides agree with TRBD1. TRBJ2-5 matches the DNA end more closely, so the J call is doubtful. The CDR3 extends over 15 amino acids. CDR1 is LGHDT and CDR2 is YNNKEL in the germline V gene (reference sequence). CDR3 sequence (DNA): TGTGCCAGCAGCCACACACAGGGGGCTAGAAAGACCCAGTACTTC. As protein: CASSHTQGARKTQYF.

The chain links TRBV7-2 to TRBJ2-5; 10 bases match TRBD2. Germline CDR1 is SGHTA and CDR2 is FQGNSA. The CDR3 consists of 14 residues. Unmatched junction bases numbered 12, after V lost 5 bases and J lost 12 bases. The CDR3 spells CASSPAGGTSAKYF. The CDR3, as DNA: TGTGCCAGCAGCCCAGCGGGGGGGACCTCGGCGAAGTACTTC.

The V call is TRBV20-1, the J call TRBJ1-1; the D is unclear. Per germline, CDR1 DFQATT and CDR2 SNEGSKA (reference sequence). CDR3 size: 12 residues. Deletions cut 5 bases from V and 7 bases from J, with 14 bases between. The DNA of the CDR3 is TGCAGTGCTGGCAGGCGGACCGATGAAGCTTTCTTT. Protein sequence: CSAGRRTDEAFF.

The gene calls are TRBV20-1 and TRBJ1-1; no clear D gene. Germline V gene sequence: CDR1 DFQATT, CDR2 SNEGSKA (reference sequence). Trimming took off 1 base at V and 0 bases at J, with 12 bases between the two ends. The CDR3 loop spans 15 amino acids. The CDR3 bases are TGCAGTGCTAGAGGGTTGGGGTACGTGAACACTGAAGCTTTCTTT. Translating gives CSARGLGYVNTEAFF.

V gene TRBV29-1 combines with J gene TRBJ2-5; 9 positions agree with TRBD1. The end of the DNA fits TRBJ2-7 better, so the J call may be wrong. CDR3 size: 13 residues. Germline CDR1 is SQVTM and CDR2 is ANQGSEA. CDR3 loop: CSARDRVTFEQYF. The CDR3 bases are TGCAGCGCCCGGGACAGGGTTACGTTCGAGCAGTACTTC.

This clonotype came up a few times. The chain recombines TRBV5-5 with TRBJ2-3; a weak D match, TRBD1 (6 bases). The CDR3 runs to 15 residues. With 5 bases removed from V and 5 bases from J, the gap between germline ends came to 18 bases. CDR1 is SGHKS, CDR2 YYEKEE, per germline (reference sequence). The DNA for the CDR3 is TGTGCCAGCAGAACTCAGGGGCCCGGGTTAGATACGCAGTATTTT. It is translated as CASRTQGPGLDTQYF.

V usage is TRBV20-1 and J usage is TRBJ2-5; 12 bases align to TRBD2. The end of the DNA is better explained by TRBJ2-7, so the J call may be wrong. This CDR3 region has 13 residues. Germline lookup yields CDR1 DFQATT and CDR2 SNEGSKA (reference sequence). In nucleotides, the CDR3 is TGCAGTGCCCCGACTAGCGGGAGCAACGAGCAGTACTTC. Encoded protein: CSAPTSGSNEQYF.

As to this clonotype: The junction differs from germline at one of its ends, possibly a read error. The chain recombines TRBV6-2 or TRBV6-3 with TRBJ2-7; D is unresolved. CDR1 and CDR2 (germline): MNHEY, SVGEGT. The CDR3 runs 11 residues. The CDR3 coding sequence is TGTGCCAGCAGTTCCAGGCAGCCTCCCCACTTC. This encodes CASSSRQPPHF.

In its sample, this clonotype was seen a few times. DNA of the CDR3: TGTGCCAGCAGCTTAGTTCTAGGGGACAATGAGCAGTTCTTC. Translated: CASSLVLGDNEQFF. The chain has TRBV7-9 and TRBJ2-1; TRBD1 might be the D (5 bases). From germline, CDR1 is SEHNR and CDR2 FQNEAQ (reference sequence). Trimming took off 1 base at V and 5 bases at J, with 9 bases between the two ends. The CDR3 length is 14 residues.

The chain uses TRBV5-1 and TRBJ2-3; the D gene is possibly TRBD1 (6 bases). Per the germline V gene, CDR1 is SGHRS and CDR2 is YFSETQ. The CDR3 runs 17 residues. The V and J ends lost 0 bases and 0 bases respectively, with 14 bases between them. The CDR3 here is CASSLGYGQSSTDTQYF. The CDR3 bases are TGCGCCAGCAGCTTGGGTTATGGACAGTCTAGCACAGATACGCAGTATTTT.

This clonotype was counted between two and nine times. The genes are TRBV12-2 and TRBJ2-7; the tabulated D call, TRBD1, remains unverified against the DNA. TRBV12-2 counts as a pseudogene. The CDR3 loop spans 18 amino acids. CDR3 protein: CASRLTDGQGLITYEQYF. DNA of the CDR3: TGTGCAAGTCGCTTAACGGACGGACAGGGATTAATTACCTACGAGCAGTACTTC.

The chain links TRBV27 to TRBJ2-5; TRBD1 agrees at 7 bases. J lost 11 bases, V lost 3 bases, and 15 bases had no gene match. The CDR3 loop spans 15 amino acids. Per the germline V gene, CDR1 is MNHEY and CDR2 is SMNVEV (reference sequence). CDR3 loop: CASSLTGSEGNEQYF. DNA for the CDR3: TGTGCCAGCAGTTTGACAGGGTCCGAGGGGAATGAGCAGTACTTC.

J is TRBJ2-4 and V is TRBV20-1; TRBD2 aligns across 10 bases. Trimming removed 0 bases from V and 0 bases from J; junction bases left unmatched: 8. The CDR3 consists of 18 residues. CDR1 is DFQATT, CDR2 SNEGSKA, per germline (reference sequence). The CDR3 spells CSAREVAGGTLAKNIQYF. As DNA, the CDR3 is TGCAGTGCTAGAGAGGTAGCGGGAGGTACATTAGCCAAAAACATTCAGTACTTC.

The CDR3 DNA reads as TGCGCCAGCAGCTTGGAGGGGCGTAACAGGGGAACTGAAGCTTTCTTT. Its protein is CASSLEGRNRGTEAFF. V and J are TRBV5-1 and TRBJ1-1; 7 bases line up with TRBD1. Trimming at V came to 0 bases and at J to 5 bases, leaving 10 bases not matched to a gene. CDR3 length: 16 amino acids. From germline, CDR1 is SGHRS and CDR2 YFSETQ.

This clonotype was seen a handful of times. An end of the junction does not agree with germline; a read error may underlie this. The chain carries TRBV6-2 or TRBV6-3 and TRBJ1-1; 8 positions match TRBD1. Germline assignment: CDR1 MNHEY and CDR2 SVGEGT. This CDR3 comprises 14 residues. The CDR3 nucleotides read TGTGTCAGCAGTCGGGACAGGAGGGACGCTGAAGCTTTCTTT. Its protein is CVSSRDRRDAEAFF.

About this clonotype: One end of the junction fails to match germline, which may point to a read error. The chain employs TRBV6-6 and TRBJ2-1, with 11 nucleotides matching TRBD2. This CDR3 has 16 residues. Germline CDR1 MNHNY, CDR2 SVGAGI (reference sequence). CDR3 protein: CTSRPRTSGLCNEQFF. As DNA, the CDR3 is TGTACCAGCAGACCGAGGACTAGCGGGCTTTGCAATGAGCAGTTCTTC.

The V call is TRBV5-1, the J call TRBJ2-2, with 9 bases that match TRBD2. The germline CDR1 and CDR2 sequences are SGHRS and YFSETQ. Trimming took 0 bases from V and 0 from J; bases not matched to a gene: 0. This CDR3 has 16 residues. This CDR3 is CASSLGLAANTGELFF. The CDR3 DNA is TGCGCCAGCAGCTTGGGACTAGCGGCGAACACCGGGGAGCTGTTTTTT.

V and J are TRBV2 and TRBJ2-1; D is possibly TRBD1 (6 bases). The closer fit of TRBJ2-7 to the DNA end suggests the J call may be wrong. The germline CDR1 and CDR2 sequences are SNHLY and FYNNEI. This CDR3 spans 13 amino acids. The CDR3 sequence: CASSEAGRGKQYF. CDR3 nucleotides: TGTGCCAGCAGTGAAGCGGGCAGGGGCAAGCAGTACTTC.

The chain employs TRBV27 and TRBJ2-1; D is undetermined. The CDR3 loop spans 11 amino acids. V lost 4 bases, J lost 10 bases, and 8 bases lay in between. From germline, CDR1 is MNHEY and CDR2 SMNVEV (reference sequence). The CDR3 DNA follows: TGTGCCAGCAGTTCGCGGTACGAGCAGTTCTTC. As protein: CASSSRYEQFF.

This clonotype was recorded a few times. The V call is TRBV14, the J call TRBJ2-1; 7 bases agree with TRBD2. Trimming cost V 7 bases and J 3 bases; bases outside gene matches: 6. The CDR3 is 14 amino acids. The V gene's germline CDR1 is SGHDN and CDR2 FVKESK. As DNA, the CDR3 is TGTGCCAGCAAACCGGGACTAAGCTACAATGAGCAGTTCTTC. Translation: CASKPGLSYNEQFF. Filled out from reference TRBV14 and TRBJ2-1, the complete variable domain reads EAGVTQFPSHSVIEKGQTVTLRCDPISGHDNLYWYRRVMGKEIKFLLHFVKESKQDESGMPNNRFLAERTGGTYSTLKVQPAELEDSGVYFCASKPGLSYNEQFFGPGTRLTVL.